The entry below gives a single T cell receptor (beta chain) sequence along with its context. The sample comes from a study of blood T cell repertoires in COVID-19. About the research overall: The samples span acute and convalescent COVID-19 from the United States, Italy and Spain. Sample material is recorded as cDNA or gDNA derived from T cells, B-cell-depleted T cells, or PBMCs.

The repertoire was sequenced with immunoSEQ multiplex PCR; TCRdb's copy has only in-frame clones and lacks some. The table includes roughly 81,000 clones, roughly 84% detected once. This CDR3 spans 17 amino acids. This chain connects TRBV1 to TRBJ2-7; TRBD2 is the table's D call, not checked against the DNA. TRBV1 is given as a pseudogene. Sequenced input: peripheral blood. This TCR was sampled from an elderly woman with COVID-19, enrolled during active disease. The CDR3 reads CTSPGSLGLAGGREQYF. In DNA, the CDR3 is TGCACCAGCCCCGGCTCGCTTGGACTAGCGGGGGGGCGCGAGCAGTACTTC.